This TCR beta chain comes out of a study of Ad26.COV2.S vaccination and SARS-CoV-2 variants. Background on the study: A participant enrolled in the COV1001 Ad26.COV2.S trial arm provided the sample. Intramuscular Ad26.COV2.S doses were given once or twice, 56 days apart.

Findings of the study overall: Placebo recipients and vaccine recipients were similar in non-spike TCR breadth.

Only one count was recorded for this clone. As yet, its antigen is unknown. Treatment in this sample: approximately 18 received Ad26.COV2.S at low or high dose, single or two shots; about 5 received placebo; per-sample allocation not given. The investigators took samples on day 63 after the first vaccine or placebo injection. The shot given was an Ad26 vector that makes Wuhan-strain SARS-CoV-2 spike. The CDR3 is 16 amino acids. V was clipped by 1 base and J by 1 base; unmatched bases: 4. CDR1 is SGHTA, CDR2 FQGNSA, per germline. The repertoire was sequenced with immunoSEQ multiplex PCR; TCRdb's copy has only in-frame clones and lacks some. The sample lists hundreds of thousands of clones, 89% occurring once.

The chain couples TRBV7-2 to TRBJ1-1; 9 bases are shared with TRBD1. This specimen was peripheral blood, taken in a trial of Ad26.COV2.S vaccine versus placebo. The clonotype originates from a person between 18 and 59 years old who received the Ad26.COV2.S COVID-19 vaccine or a placebo. The chain's CDR3 is CASSLVGTGTNTEAFF. CDR3 sequence (DNA): TGTGCCAGCAGCTTAGTAGGGACAGGGACGAACACTGAAGCTTTCTTT.